This TCR beta chain was found in a study of cytomegalovirus exposure and HLA in healthy donors. Across the whole study: Earlier sequencing of about 179 million T cells yielded around 100 million unique TCR beta sequences. For the 300 to 400 genotyped donors, roughly 81% fell within the Caucasian-associated ancestry cluster. Study-level points and caveats: Data from an earlier analysis indicated that most TCR beta V segments were productive either about 90% or about 30% of the time.

V shed 8 bases, J shed 3 bases, and the junction held 12 bases outside the gene matches. The CDR3 sequence is 16 residues long. CDR1 and CDR2 from the germline V gene are MNHEY and SMNVEV (reference sequence). Notes on this clone: The antigen remains unidentified.

The PCR used 60 Vbeta and 13 Jbeta primers. This table comes from immunoSEQ multiplex PCR, and its TCRdb copy is limited to in-frame clones, with some not included. The table lists roughly 70,000 clones, just over 75% of them singletons. The TCR sequence derives from a man between 45 and 60 years old in good health and CMV-seronegative. V and J are TRBV27 and TRBJ2-7, with TRBD1 identical over 11 bases. Material for sequencing was PBMCs. As DNA, the CDR3 is TGTGCCAGCCGCCTCAAACCGGGACAGGGGGTCTACGAGCAGTACTTC. Translating gives CASRLKPGQGVYEQYF.